This T cell receptor beta chain was found in a study of blood T cell repertoires in COVID-19. Turning to the study itself: Acute-phase and convalescent COVID-19 samples originated in the United States, Italy and Spain.

Generated by immunoSEQ multiplex PCR, the TCRdb table keeps only in-frame clones and is missing some. The table shows 150,000 to 200,000 clones, with approximately 80% occurring only once. This CDR3 is 15 amino acids long. The V gene's germline CDR1 is SGHRS and CDR2 YFSETQ. V was trimmed by 1 base and J by 2 bases, leaving 13 bases between them. Sequencing was carried out using peripheral blood. The chain combines TRBV5-1 with TRBJ2-7; the D gene is possibly TRBD1 (6 bases). The source is a human donor in a cohort sampled during active COVID-19. The DNA for the CDR3 is TGCGCCAGCAGCTTGATAGGGGGAAACCCCTACGAGCAGTACTTC. The encoded protein is CASSLIGGNPYEQYF.